The clone carrying this TCR beta chain was observed at least ten times. Antigen specificity is unknown. TCR beta CDR3 region amplification was performed from RNA transcripts. The study used the HTBI primer set for a first-round RT-PCR of the TCR CDR3. TCRdb independently ran MiXCR on the multiplex PCR reads; one entry per CDR3 protein. The sample has around 380,000 distinct CDR3 sequences, about 14% seen once. This sample is drawn from a study of T cells in Graves' hyperthyroidism and ophthalmopathy. Study findings and constraints: Researchers report that a 13 V-J model separated ophthalmopathy from stable hyperthyroidism.

Lactation, pregnancy, other autoimmune disease or uncontrolled infection excluded patients. Clinical symptoms, serum thyroxine, TRAb, thyroid ultrasound and orbital computed tomography established diagnosis. Blood was sampled at initial diagnosis of hyperthyroidism, prior to onset of any ophthalmopathy symptoms. Sequenced: blood. The origin of this receptor is a man aged 25 to 40 with Graves' hyperthyroidism that later progressed to Graves' ophthalmopathy.

The CDR3 nucleotides are TGTGCCAGCAGCCAAAGCAACCGGAACACTGAAGCTTTCTTT. Translation: CASSQSNRNTEAFF. V usage is TRBV11-2 and J usage is TRBJ1-1; D is unclear. Germline loops: CDR1 SGHAT, CDR2 FQNNGV. This CDR3 contains 14 residues. With 5 bases removed from V and 1 base from J, the gap between germline ends came to 11 bases.